What follows are 18 T cell receptor beta chains derived from one specimen sequenced in a study of control samples from healthy donors and cancer patients. TCRdb's table, derived via immunoSEQ multiplex PCR, lists solely in-frame clones and lacks some. Among 96,000 or so clones, more than 85% were seen once, and the ten largest hold approximately 8%. The sample was blood. The origin of the receptors is a man between 18 and 29 years old in good health.

The chain couples TRBV30 to TRBJ1-2; D is unclear. This CDR3 is 10 amino acids long. Germline V gene data show CDR1 as GTSNPN and CDR2 as SVGIG (reference sequence). The V gene lost 2 bases and the J gene lost 10 bases, with 8 bases spanning the gap. CDR3 nucleotide sequence: TGTGCCTGGAGTTTGGGAGACTACACCTTC. Translated, it gives CAWSLGDYTF.

This chain connects TRBV7-9 to TRBJ1-1; D unclear. In germline, CDR1 is SEHNR, CDR2 FQNEAQ (reference sequence). Trimming removed 5 bases at V and 0 bases at J, with 19 bases between. The CDR3 consists of 17 residues. The CDR3 coding sequence is TGTGCCAGCAGCCGTCCCGTAATGACTGTTATGAACACTGAAGCTTTCTTT. It encodes CASSRPVMTVMNTEAFF.

J is TRBJ2-7 and V is TRBV27; D may be TRBD1 (8 bases). The V end lost 5 bases, the J end lost 4 bases, and 18 bases lay between the germline ends. From germline, CDR1 is MNHEY and CDR2 SMNVEV (reference sequence). CDR3 length: 15 residues. The CDR3, as DNA: TGTGCCAGCAGTATCGCGACAGGGGAGGGATACGAGCAGTACTTC. Translating gives CASSIATGEGYEQYF.

The CDR3 region is CASSGGGTGELFF. CDR3 coding DNA: TGTGCCAGCAGTGGAGGCGGGACCGGGGAGCTGTTTTTT. This rearrangement joins TRBV9 to TRBJ2-2, with D possibly TRBD2 on 5 matching bases. This CDR3 comprises 13 residues. Germline V gene data show CDR1 as SGDLS and CDR2 as YYNGEE. V was cut by 5 bases and J by 5 bases, with 10 bases left in between. Combining the CDR3 with reference TRBV9 and TRBJ2-2 gives the whole variable domain DSGVTQTPKHLITATGQRVTLRCSPRSGDLSVYWYQQSLDQGLQFLIQYYNGEERAKGNILERFSAQQFPDLHSELNLSSLELGDSALYFCASSGGGTGELFFGEGSRLTVL.

J is TRBJ1-1 and V is TRBV10-3; the match to TRBD1 covers 7 bases. The germline V gene has CDR1 ENHRY and CDR2 SYGVKD. The CDR3 is 13 amino acids. Unmatched junction bases numbered 3, after V lost 7 bases and J lost 1 base. The CDR3 DNA sequence: TGTGCCATCAAGGGGGACAGGAACACTGAAGCTTTCTTT. This codes for CAIKGDRNTEAFF.

The chain uses TRBV5-1 and TRBJ1-1; no firm D call. The V end lost 4 bases, the J end lost 2 bases, and 9 bases lay between the germline ends. The length of the CDR3 is 13 residues. In germline, CDR1 is SGHRS, CDR2 YFSETQ. This CDR3 reads CASSPDFNTEAFF. CDR3 DNA: TGCGCCAGCAGCCCGGACTTTAACACTGAAGCTTTCTTT.

V is TRBV3-1 (or the pseudogene TRBV3-2) and J is TRBJ2-1; D possibly corresponds to TRBD2 (5 bases). CDR3 length equals 16 residues. Trimming pared 1 base from V and 5 bases from J, leaving 15 bases between. The germline CDR1 and CDR2 sequences are LGHDT and YNNKEL (reference sequence). In DNA, the CDR3 is TGTGCCAGCAGCCAAGTGGACGGAGGACTTAACAATGAGCAGTTCTTC. Protein sequence: CASSQVDGGLNNEQFF.

The chain recombines TRBV5-4 with TRBJ1-1; the D gene is possibly TRBD1 (5 bases). The CDR3 consists of 14 residues. The germline gives CDR1 SGHNT, CDR2 YYREEE (reference sequence). The V and J ends lost 5 bases and 4 bases respectively, with 15 bases between them. In DNA form, the CDR3 reads TGTGCCAGCAGTAGGGGCGGGTCTACCACTGAAGCTTTCTTT. Encoded protein: CASSRGGSTTEAFF.

The rearrangement links TRBV10-3 to TRBJ1-1; D is perhaps TRBD1 (6 bases). This CDR3 is built from 13 residues. V lost 7 bases and J lost 3, with 12 bases in between. The germline gives CDR1 ENHRY, CDR2 SYGVKD. The CDR3 nucleotides read TGTGCCATCACCTCGACAGGAGACACTGAAGCTTTCTTT. This codes for CAITSTGDTEAFF.

The genes are TRBV29-1 and TRBJ1-4; D unclear. With 3 bases removed from V and 1 base from J, the gap between germline ends came to 6 bases. The CDR3 is made up of 13 amino acids. Germline V gene data show CDR1 as SQVTM and CDR2 as ANQGSEA. The CDR3 nucleotides are TGCAGCGTTGAGGCGGGAACTAATGAAAAACTGTTTTTT. Translating it yields CSVEAGTNEKLFF. The full variable domain, rest sourced from reference TRBV29-1 and TRBJ1-4, is SAVISQKPSRDICQRGTSLTIQCQVDSQVTMMFWYRQQPGQSLTLIATANQGSEATYESGFVIDKFPISRPNLTFSTLTVSNMSPEDSSIYLCSVEAGTNEKLFFGSGTQLSVL.

The chain combines TRBV4-1 with TRBJ2-7, with TRBD2 matching 8 bases. Germline V CDR1 and CDR2: MGHRA, YSYEKL. The CDR3 is made up of 16 amino acids. With V trimmed by 3 bases and J by 3 bases, 10 bases remained unmatched. The CDR3 reads CASSQTQLGLVYEQYF. In DNA form, the CDR3 reads TGCGCCAGCAGCCAGACCCAATTGGGACTAGTCTACGAGCAGTACTTC.

The V and J genes are TRBV15 and TRBJ2-2; possibly TRBD1 for D (6 bases). The CDR3 has 16 residues. The ends were cut back, 4 bases at V and 7 bases at J, with 19 bases in the middle. Looked up from germline, CDR1 is LNHNV and CDR2 is YYDKDF (reference sequence). The CDR3 reads CATSTPSRGSGGELFF. In DNA form, the CDR3 reads TGTGCCACCAGCACACCAAGCAGGGGAAGCGGCGGGGAGCTGTTTTTT.

This chain links TRBV7-9 with TRBJ2-5; weak D call: TRBD2 (5 bases). The CDR3 runs 12 residues. Germline assignment: CDR1 SEHNR and CDR2 FQNEAQ (reference sequence). V lost 6 bases and J 5 bases, leaving 10 bases between the germline ends. CDR3 sequence: CASRVGGETQYF. CDR3 nucleotide sequence: TGTGCCAGCAGGGTAGGAGGTGAGACCCAGTACTTC.

The chain couples TRBV29-1 to TRBJ1-1; the D gene is possibly TRBD1 (6 bases). Germline lookup yields CDR1 SQVTM and CDR2 ANQGSEA. With 4 bases removed from V and 3 bases from J, the gap between germline ends came to 15 bases. This CDR3 has 14 amino acids. Here the CDR3 DNA reads TGCAGCGTTGTTGATGGGGGCAGGGACACTGAAGCTTTCTTT. Translating it yields CSVVDGGRDTEAFF. The full variable domain, its missing parts supplied by reference TRBV29-1 and TRBJ1-1, is SAVISQKPSRDICQRGTSLTIQCQVDSQVTMMFWYRQQPGQSLTLIATANQGSEATYESGFVIDKFPISRPNLTFSTLTVSNMSPEDSSIYLCSVVDGGRDTEAFFGQGTRLTVV.

The chain carries TRBV11-2 and TRBJ2-3; D possibly corresponds to TRBD2 (7 bases). Germline CDR1 SGHAT, CDR2 FQNNGV. The CDR3 loop spans 16 amino acids. V was trimmed by 5 bases and J by 2 bases, leaving 17 bases between them. The CDR3 spells CASSPYGGAATDTQYF. The CDR3 DNA sequence: TGTGCCAGCAGCCCTTATGGGGGGGCCGCCACAGATACGCAGTATTTT.

V usage is TRBV4-1 and J usage is TRBJ1-5; 9 bases fit TRBD1. The germline CDR1 and CDR2 sequences are MGHRA and YSYEKL. This CDR3 region has 19 residues. The V and J ends lost 0 bases and 7 bases, in that order; junction bases with no gene match: 16. The CDR3 here is CASSQDALRGQGRGQPQHF. The CDR3 nucleotides are TGCGCCAGCAGCCAAGATGCACTGCGGGGACAGGGAAGGGGCCAGCCCCAGCATTTT.

The chain joins TRBV7-6 to TRBJ2-4; TRBD2 might be the D (5 bases). Germline values: CDR1 SGHVS, CDR2 FNYEAQ. The V end lost 5 bases, the J end lost 1 base, and 21 bases lay between the germline ends. The CDR3 covers 18 residues. CDR3 DNA sequence: TGTGCCAGCAGCCCAACCTCTGCGAGGGTGTACGCCAAAAACATTCAGTACTTC. As protein: CASSPTSARVYAKNIQYF.

The chain is built from TRBV7-8 and TRBJ1-5, with unresolved D. Trimming cost V 3 bases and J 2 bases, with 11 bases left between them. The length of the CDR3 is 15 residues. Germline CDR1 and CDR2: SGHVS and FQNEAQ. The CDR3 DNA reads TGTGCCAGCAGCTTCTACGGTGGAGGCAATCAGCCCCAGCATTTT. Protein: CASSFYGGGNQPQHF.